This TCR beta chain was recorded in a study of vaccination and CD4 T cells after COVID-19. About the study: The stimulating agents, overlapping spike peptides, came from SARS-CoV-2, HCoV-NL63, HCoV-OC43 and HCoV-229E. Overall study results and limits: Among those convalescent, a median around 89% of reactive clones emerged solely post-vaccination.

In the case of this clonotype: Its specificity is not known.

Sequenced with the Oncomine TCR Beta short-read assay was DNA taken from cultured CD4+ T cells. Cultured CD4+ T cells yielded the extracted genomic DNA. TCRdb reprocessed the PCR reads via MiXCR and lists one record per CDR3 protein. The sample includes 15,000 or so distinct CDR3 sequences, 45% to 50% seen only once; the top ten take 10% to 15%. Treatment specified: approximately nine-day PBMC culture with coronavirus spike peptide pools or control peptides (ViraFEST assay). Expanded clonotypes were found by TCR sequencing after peptide-pool stimulation (ViraFEST). Looked up from germline, CDR1 is SGHTA and CDR2 is FQGNSA. CDR3 length: 15 residues. Trimming removed 4 bases from V and 5 bases from J; junction bases left unmatched: 8.

The specimen sequenced was CD4+ T cells from blood, cultured in vitro. The receptor was derived from a human donor who had recovered from COVID-19. The chain recombines TRBV7-2 with TRBJ2-5; 9 bases map to TRBD2. CDR3 region: CASSSSGGPRETQYF. DNA of the CDR3: TGTGCCAGCAGCTCAAGCGGGGGGCCGAGGGAGACCCAGTACTTC.